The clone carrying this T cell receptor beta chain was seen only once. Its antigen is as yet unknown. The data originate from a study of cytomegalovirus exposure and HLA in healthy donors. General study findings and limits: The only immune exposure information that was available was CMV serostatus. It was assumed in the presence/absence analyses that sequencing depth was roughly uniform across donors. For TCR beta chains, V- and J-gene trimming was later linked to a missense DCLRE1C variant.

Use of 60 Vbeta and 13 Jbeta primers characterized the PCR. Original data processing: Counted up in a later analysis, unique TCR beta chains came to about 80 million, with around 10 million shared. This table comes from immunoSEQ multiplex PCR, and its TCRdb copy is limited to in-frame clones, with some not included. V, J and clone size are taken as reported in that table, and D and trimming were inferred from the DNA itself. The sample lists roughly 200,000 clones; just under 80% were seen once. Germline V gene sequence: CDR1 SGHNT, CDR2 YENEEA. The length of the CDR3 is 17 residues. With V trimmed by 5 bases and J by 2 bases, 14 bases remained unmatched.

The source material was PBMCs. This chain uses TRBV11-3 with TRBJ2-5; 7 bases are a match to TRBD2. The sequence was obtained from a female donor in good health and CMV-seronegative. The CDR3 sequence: CASSPWERGRTQETQYF. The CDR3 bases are TGTGCCAGCAGCCCGTGGGAGCGGGGTAGGACACAAGAGACCCAGTACTTC.